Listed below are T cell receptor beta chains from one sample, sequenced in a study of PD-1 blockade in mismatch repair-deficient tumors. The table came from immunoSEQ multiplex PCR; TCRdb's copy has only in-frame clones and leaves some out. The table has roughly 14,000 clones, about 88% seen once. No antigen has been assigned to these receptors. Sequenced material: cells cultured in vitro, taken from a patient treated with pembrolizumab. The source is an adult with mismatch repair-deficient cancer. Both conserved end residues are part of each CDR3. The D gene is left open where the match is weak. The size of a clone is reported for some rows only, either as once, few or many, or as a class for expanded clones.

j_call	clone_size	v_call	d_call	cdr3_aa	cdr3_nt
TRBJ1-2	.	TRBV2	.	CASSDRGYGYTF	TGTGCCAGCAGTGACAGGGGATATGGCTACACCTTC
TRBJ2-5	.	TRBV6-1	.	CASSSGTMETQYF	TGTGCCAGCAGTTCTGGGACGATGGAGACCCAGTACTTC
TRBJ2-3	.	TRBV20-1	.	CSAAGTDTQYF	TGCAGTGCGGCAGGGACAGATACGCAGTATTTT
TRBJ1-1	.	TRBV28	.	CASRGPWQTTEAFF	TGTGCCAGCAGGGGACCCTGGCAGACCACTGAAGCTTTCTTT
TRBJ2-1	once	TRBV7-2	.	CASSLGDYYNEQFF	TGTGCCAGCAGCTTAGGAGACTACTACAATGAGCAGTTCTTC
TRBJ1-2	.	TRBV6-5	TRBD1	CASSSLGQDYGYTF	TGTGCCAGCAGCTCACTAGGACAGGACTATGGCTACACCTTC
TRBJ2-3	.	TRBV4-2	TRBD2	CASSQIGTSGTDTQYF	TGTGCCAGCAGCCAAATCGGAACTAGCGGCACAGATACGCAGTATTTT
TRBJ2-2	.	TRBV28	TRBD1	CASSFTGANTGELFF	TGTGCCAGCAGCTTTACAGGGGCGAACACCGGGGAGCTGTTTTTT
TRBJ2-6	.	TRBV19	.	CASSLAGPPGANVLTF	TGTGCCAGTAGTCTCGCAGGACCACCTGGGGCCAACGTCCTGACTTTC
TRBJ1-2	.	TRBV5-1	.	CASSSGLGRSNYGYTF	TGCGCCAGCAGCTCGGGCCTAGGGCGATCTAACTATGGCTACACCTTC
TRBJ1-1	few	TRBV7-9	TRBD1	CASSLVQGGGTEAFF	TGTGCCAGCAGCTTAGTACAGGGGGGTGGCACTGAAGCTTTCTTT
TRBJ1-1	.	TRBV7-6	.	CASSFLNPGRNTEAFF	TGTGCCAGCAGCTTCCTCAACCCAGGGAGGAACACTGAAGCTTTCTTT
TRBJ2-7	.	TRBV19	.	CASSIVTTEFSSYEQYF	TGTGCCAGTAGTATAGTCACTACTGAATTTTCATCCTACGAGCAGTACTTC
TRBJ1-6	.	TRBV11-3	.	CASSFGGGANSPLHF	TGTGCCAGCAGCTTCGGTGGGGGCGCTAATTCACCCCTCCACTTT
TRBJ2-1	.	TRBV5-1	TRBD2	CASSTSGTSGTYSYNEQFF	TGCGCCAGCAGCACCTCCGGGACTAGCGGGACGTACTCCTACAATGAGCAGTTCTTC
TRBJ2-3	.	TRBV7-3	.	CASSHSAADTQYF	TGTGCCAGCAGCCACAGTGCCGCGGATACGCAGTATTTT
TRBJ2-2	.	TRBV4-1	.	CASSQGYTQYGGELFF	TGCGCCAGCAGCCAAGGATATACCCAATACGGCGGGGAGCTGTTTTTT
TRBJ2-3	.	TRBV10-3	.	CAISGKGLDTQYF	TGTGCCATCAGTGGAAAGGGGCTAGATACGCAGTATTTT
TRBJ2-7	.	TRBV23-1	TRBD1	CASSPTTGGDYEQYF	TGCGCCAGCAGTCCGACGACAGGGGGAGATTACGAGCAGTACTTC
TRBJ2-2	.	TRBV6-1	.	CASRTPGTGELFF	TGTGCCAGCAGGACCCCGGGGACCGGGGAGCTGTTTTTT
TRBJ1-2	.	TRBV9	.	CASSVDATAPYTF	TGTGCCAGCAGCGTAGATGCTACAGCTCCTTACACCTTC
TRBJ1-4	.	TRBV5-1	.	CASSFNVATNEKLFF	TGCGCCAGCAGCTTTAACGTGGCAACTAATGAAAAACTGTTTTTT
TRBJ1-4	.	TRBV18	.	CASSGGLNEKLFF	TGTGCCAGCTCAGGGGGACTTAATGAAAAACTGTTTTTT
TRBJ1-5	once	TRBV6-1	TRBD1	CASGRDRDQPQHF	TGTGCCAGCGGCCGGGACAGGGACCAGCCCCAGCATTTT
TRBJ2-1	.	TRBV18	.	CASSPFSGLGEQFF	TGTGCCAGCTCACCTTTTAGCGGTTTAGGGGAGCAGTTCTTC
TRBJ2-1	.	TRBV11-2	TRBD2	CASSTISGRAAYNEQFF	TGTGCCAGCAGCACCATTAGCGGGAGGGCGGCCTACAATGAGCAGTTCTTC
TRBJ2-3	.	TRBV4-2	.	CASSQVGTPRHRTDTQYF	TGTGCCAGCAGCCAAGTGGGTACCCCGAGGCACCGCACAGATACGCAGTATTTT
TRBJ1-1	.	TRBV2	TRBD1	CASSGDRVTEAFF	TGTGCCAGCAGTGGGGACAGGGTTACTGAAGCTTTCTTT
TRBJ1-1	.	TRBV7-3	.	CASSLRGENTEAFF	TGTGCCAGCAGCTTGAGGGGGGAGAACACTGAAGCTTTCTTT
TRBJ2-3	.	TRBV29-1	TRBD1	CSVEMGDRGEDTQYF	TGCAGCGTTGAGATGGGGGACAGGGGAGAAGATACGCAGTATTTT
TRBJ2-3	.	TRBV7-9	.	CASSFTGLSTDTQYF	TGTGCCAGCAGCTTTACGGGGTTGTCAACAGATACGCAGTATTTT
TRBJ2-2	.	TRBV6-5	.	CASRFYTLNTGELFF	TGTGCCAGCAGGTTCTATACACTAAACACCGGGGAGCTGTTTTTT
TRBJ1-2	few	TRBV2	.	CASSLVPSYGYTF	TGTGCCAGCAGCCTAGTCCCAAGCTATGGCTACACCTTC
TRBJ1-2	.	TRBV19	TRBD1	CASSIYGQGNYGYTF	TGTGCCAGTAGTATATATGGACAGGGTAACTATGGCTACACCTTC
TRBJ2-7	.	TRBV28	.	CASSPPDGYYEQYF	TGTGCCAGCAGTCCTCCGGACGGTTACTACGAGCAGTACTTC
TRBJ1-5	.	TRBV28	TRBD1	CASSPTTGLSNQPQHF	TGTGCCAGCAGCCCTACGACAGGGCTTAGCAATCAGCCCCAGCATTTT
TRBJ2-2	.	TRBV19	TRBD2	CASSIVSLAGVAGELFF	TGTGCCAGTAGTATAGTCAGTCTAGCGGGAGTAGCCGGGGAGCTGTTTTTT
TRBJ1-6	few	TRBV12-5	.	CASGGEGENSPLHF	TGTGCTAGTGGGGGGGAGGGCGAGAATTCACCCCTCCACTTT
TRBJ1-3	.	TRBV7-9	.	CASSSTLGRRGNTIYF	TGTGCCAGCAGCTCCACTTTAGGACGCCGAGGAAACACCATATATTTT
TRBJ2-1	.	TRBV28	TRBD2	CASSNPGLAANGAEQFF	TGTGCCAGCAGTAATCCGGGACTAGCGGCCAATGGGGCTGAGCAGTTCTTC
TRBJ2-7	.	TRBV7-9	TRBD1	CASSLVRTGVREQYF	TGTGCCAGCAGCTTAGTTCGGACAGGGGTCCGCGAGCAGTACTTC
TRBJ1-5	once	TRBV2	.	CASKAGLRGNNQPQHF	TGTGCCAGCAAAGCAGGGTTAAGGGGCAACAATCAGCCCCAGCATTTT
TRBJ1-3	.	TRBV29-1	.	CSVIQGSNSGNTIYF	TGCAGCGTAATCCAGGGGTCTAACTCTGGAAACACCATATATTTT
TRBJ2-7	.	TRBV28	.	CASSLQGHLDEQYF	TGTGCCAGCAGTTTACAGGGACACCTGGACGAGCAGTACTTC
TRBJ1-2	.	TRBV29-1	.	CSVDRVGDGYTF	TGCAGCGTTGACAGGGTGGGGGATGGCTACACCTTC
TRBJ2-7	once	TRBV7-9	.	CASSPTPYEQYF	TGTGCCAGCAGCCCCACCCCATACGAGCAGTACTTC